Following are 32 T cell receptor beta chains from one sample sequenced in a study of PD-1 blockade in classical Hodgkin lymphoma. Clones were sequenced by immunoSEQ multiplex PCR, and TCRdb holds only the in-frame ones, with some missing. The table has fewer than 100,000 clones, 80% to 95% seen once. Each patient relapsed following autologous stem cell transplantation, and prior brentuximab vedotin exposure differed. Specimen: peripheral blood mononuclear cells (PBMCs), collected at baseline. The receptors here all came from a human donor with classical Hodgkin lymphoma.

CDR3 in amino acids: CSAAAGFGPYEQYF. The CDR3 DNA reads as TGCAGCGCCGCAGCGGGGTTTGGGCCCTACGAGCAGTACTTC. The gene calls are TRBV29-1 and TRBJ2-7, with 7 nucleotides matching TRBD2. From germline, CDR1 is SQVTM and CDR2 ANQGSEA. The CDR3 runs 14 residues. V was pared by 7 bases and J by 2 bases, with 11 bases of the junction left unmatched.

The chain uses TRBV6-5 and TRBJ2-2; unclear D gene. Trimming took 5 bases from V and 5 from J, leaving 6 bases between them. The CDR3 is 12 residues long. CDR1 and CDR2 from the germline V gene are MNHEY and SVGAGI. CDR3 residues: CASSPLTGELFF. The CDR3 DNA reads TGTGCCAGCAGTCCCCTTACCGGGGAGCTGTTTTTT.

The genes are TRBV11-2 and TRBJ2-5; D uncertain. The V gene's germline CDR1 is SGHAT and CDR2 FQNNGV. The V end was cut by 3 bases, the J end by 5 bases, with 4 bases between. This CDR3 contains 11 residues. CDR3 residues: CASSFGETQYF. The DNA for the CDR3 is TGTGCCAGCAGCTTCGGGGAGACCCAGTACTTC.

J is TRBJ2-2 and V is TRBV30; 8 positions agree with TRBD1. The V gene end was trimmed by 3 bases and the J gene end by 4 bases; junction bases not matched to a gene: 10. This CDR3 is built from 16 residues. The germline V gene encodes CDR1 GTSNPN and CDR2 SVGIG (reference sequence). The CDR3 sequence: CAWSGGSRGLTGELFF. The CDR3 coding sequence is TGTGCCTGGAGCGGAGGGAGCAGGGGGCTCACCGGGGAGCTGTTTTTT.

The rearrangement uses TRBV6-1 and TRBJ2-7; D is unclear. From germline, CDR1 is MNHNS and CDR2 SASEGT. This CDR3 is built from 15 residues. Trimming took 1 base from V and 3 from J, leaving 13 bases between them. The CDR3 coding sequence is TGTGCCAGCAGTGAAGTTCCGGGTTCCCTCTACGAGCAGTACTTC. Encoded protein: CASSEVPGSLYEQYF.

The rearrangement uses TRBV6-6 and TRBJ2-7; 8 positions match TRBD1. CDR3 size: 13 residues. Germline trimming cut 5 bases from V and 3 bases from J; bases unmatched to any gene: 3. Germline CDR1 is MNHNY and CDR2 is SVGAGI (reference sequence). The CDR3 DNA is TGTGCCAGCAGTAACGGACAGGGCTACGAGCAGTACTTC. Translated, it gives CASSNGQGYEQYF.

The chain is built from TRBV19 and TRBJ2-1, with 10 nucleotides matching TRBD2. Germline V gene lookup returns CDR1 LNHDA and CDR2 SQIVND (reference sequence). The trim removed 6 bases at V and 7 bases at J, leaving 21 bases unmatched. The CDR3 consists of 19 residues. The CDR3 sequence: CASRIVVGGSSGSYNEQFF. DNA of the CDR3: TGTGCCAGTAGGATTGTTGTAGGTGGTTCTAGCGGGAGCTATAATGAGCAGTTCTTC. Full variable domain (outside the CDR3, taken from reference TRBV19 and TRBJ2-1): DGGITQSPKYLFRKEGQNVTLSCEQNLNHDAMYWYRQDPGQGLRLIYYSQIVNDFQKGDIAEGYSVSREKKESFPLTVTSAQKNPTAFYLCASRIVVGGSSGSYNEQFFGPGTRLTVL.

As for this clone: The junction differs from germline at one of its ends, possibly a read error. This chain connects TRBV9 to TRBJ2-4; TRBD1 or TRBD2 may be the D gene (6 bases each). From germline, CDR1 is SGDLS and CDR2 YYNGEE. This CDR3 is 12 amino acids long. The CDR3 bases are TGTGCCAGCATCGTAGGGGGGAACATTCAGTACTTC. This translates into CASIVGGNIQYF. The variable domain in full, with the rest retrieved from reference TRBV9 and TRBJ2-4, is DSGVTQTPKHLITATGQRVTLRCSPRSGDLSVYWYQQSLDQGLQFLIQYYNGEERAKGNILERFSAQQFPDLHSELNLSSLELGDSALYFCASIVGGNIQYFGAGTRLSVL.

This clone was seen only once. This chain links TRBV13 with TRBJ1-5; D is unresolved. Germline V CDR1 and CDR2: PRHDT, FYEKMQ (reference sequence). The CDR3 has 13 amino acids. Trimming pared 0 bases from V and 8 bases from J, leaving 8 bases between. The CDR3 protein is CASSLGGWKPQHF. In nucleotides, the CDR3 is TGTGCCAGCAGCTTAGGGGGTTGGAAGCCCCAGCATTTT.

The rearrangement links TRBV6-5 to TRBJ1-4, with D unclear. The ends were cut back, 2 bases at V and 7 bases at J, with 14 bases in the middle. The CDR3 contains 15 residues. Germline CDR1 MNHEY, CDR2 SVGAGI. CDR3 sequence: CASSYADIPGEKLFF. The CDR3 DNA is TGTGCCAGCAGTTACGCCGACATCCCGGGTGAAAAACTGTTTTTT.

The chain recombines TRBV9 with TRBJ2-2, with D perhaps being TRBD1 or TRBD2 (6 bases each). CDR1 is SGDLS, CDR2 YYNGEE, per germline. This CDR3 region has 18 residues. V lost 0 bases, J lost 0 bases, and 15 bases lay in between. In DNA form, the CDR3 reads TGTGCCAGCAGCGTAGTAGGGAGGACAGACTCGAACACCGGGGAGCTGTTTTTT. Translating it yields CASSVVGRTDSNTGELFF.

The J gene is TRBJ2-7, the V gene TRBV7-8; D uncertain. There are 12 residues in the CDR3. With 3 bases removed from V and 0 bases from J, the gap between germline ends came to 3 bases. Germline values: CDR1 SGHVS, CDR2 FQNEAQ. Written as DNA, the CDR3 is TGTGCCAGCAGCTTCCTCTCCTACGAGCAGTACTTC. Translating gives CASSFLSYEQYF.

The chain carries TRBV11-2 and TRBJ2-5; D not certain. This CDR3 spans 13 amino acids. CDR1 is SGHAT, CDR2 FQNNGV, per germline. The V end was cut by 4 bases, the J end by 2 bases, with 8 bases between. CDR3 sequence reads: CASSSPWQETQYF. The CDR3 coding sequence is TGTGCCAGCAGCTCCCCCTGGCAAGAGACCCAGTACTTC.

The chain employs TRBV6-1 and TRBJ2-6, with 8 bases that match TRBD1. V gave up 3 bases and J gave up 2 bases; unmatched junction bases: 3. Germline V gene sequence: CDR1 MNHNS, CDR2 SASEGT. The CDR3 runs 16 residues. CDR3 amino acids: CASSEEDRAGANVLTF. CDR3 nucleotides: TGTGCCAGCAGTGAGGAGGACAGGGCTGGGGCCAACGTCCTGACTTTC.

The rearrangement links TRBV28 to TRBJ1-5; D might be TRBD1 (5 bases). This CDR3 is built from 14 residues. Trimming stripped 0 bases from V and 8 bases from J, with 11 bases between. Germline loops: CDR1 MDHEN, CDR2 SYDVKM. In DNA form, the CDR3 reads TGTGCCAGCAGTTTATGGGCAGGGTTTAAGCCCCAGCATTTT. Translated, it gives CASSLWAGFKPQHF.

The chain has TRBV18 and TRBJ2-5; D unclear. CDR1 is KGHSH, CDR2 LQKENI, per germline. The CDR3 length is 15 residues. V gave up 0 bases and J gave up 1 base, with 9 bases separating them. This CDR3 reads CASSPPGLPQETQYF. In nucleotides, the CDR3 is TGTGCCAGCTCACCACCGGGCCTCCCCCAAGAGACCCAGTACTTC.

This chain connects TRBV6-1 to TRBJ2-1, with D tentatively TRBD1 (6 bases). CDR1 is MNHNS and CDR2 is SASEGT in the germline V gene. Trimming left V 3 bases short and J 1 base short, with 10 bases between. The CDR3 has 15 amino acids. DNA for the CDR3: TGTGCCAGCAGTGAGCAGGGGTCGTCCTACAATGAGCAGTTCTTC. Translated, it gives CASSEQGSSYNEQFF.

The chain uses TRBV2 and TRBJ2-1; possibly TRBD2 for D (6 bases). The CDR3 sequence is 12 residues long. The germline V and J ends were trimmed by 11 bases and 7 bases, with 15 bases remaining between them. Germline V CDR1 and CDR2: SNHLY, FYNNEI. The CDR3 sequence: CAVDMRENEQFF. For the CDR3, the DNA is TGTGCCGTTGACATGCGGGAAAATGAGCAGTTCTTC.

The chain joins TRBV4-1 to TRBJ2-3; D gene ambiguous. The V end was cut by 0 bases, the J end by 2 bases, with 9 bases between. This CDR3 comprises 15 residues. CDR1 and CDR2 (germline): MGHRA, YSYEKL. The CDR3 here is CASSQESPFTDTQYF. The CDR3 bases are TGCGCCAGCAGCCAAGAAAGCCCTTTCACAGATACGCAGTATTTT.

In its sample, this clone was seen once. The rearrangement uses TRBV6-1 and TRBJ2-7; D is possibly TRBD1 (6 bases). The CDR3 loop spans 12 amino acids. Germline CDR1 and CDR2: MNHNS and SASEGT. Trimming shortened V by 11 bases and J by 4 bases, and 15 bases separated the two germline ends. This CDR3 reads CAGGIQQYEQYF. CDR3 coding DNA: TGTGCCGGGGGCATCCAGCAATACGAGCAGTACTTC.

This chain joins TRBV27 and TRBJ2-1, with D maybe TRBD1 (5 bases). The CDR3 has 16 residues. Germline CDR1 and CDR2: MNHEY and SMNVEV (reference sequence). Trimming stripped 1 base from V and 0 bases from J, with 10 bases between. The CDR3 loop reads CASSLFGQGSYNEQFF. CDR3 sequence (DNA): TGTGCCAGCAGTTTATTCGGGCAGGGCTCCTACAATGAGCAGTTCTTC.

The chain uses TRBV5-6 and TRBJ2-7, with a possible D match to TRBD1 (5 bases). Germline V lookup: CDR1 SGHDT, CDR2 YYEEEE. The CDR3 length is 17 residues. The germline V and J ends were trimmed by 4 bases and 2 bases, with 22 bases remaining between them. The CDR3 here is CASSPFSPRAGPYEQYF. Written as DNA, the CDR3 is TGTGCCAGCAGCCCCTTCTCCCCCCGGGCAGGGCCCTACGAGCAGTACTTC.

As for this clone: A junction boundary mismatches the germline segment, possibly from a read error. This specimen includes other DNA sequences encoding the same CDR3. The V call is TRBV27, the J call TRBJ2-7; D possibly corresponds to TRBD1 (5 bases). Germline V gene sequence: CDR1 MNHEY, CDR2 SMNVEV (reference sequence). This CDR3 contains 13 residues. The CDR3 coding sequence is TGTGCTAGCAGTTTTAGGGGCCCCTACGAGCAGTACTTC. Its translation is CASSFRGPYEQYF.

In its sample, this clone was seen a few times. V usage is TRBV6-5 and J usage is TRBJ1-1; D gene ambiguous. Looked up from germline, CDR1 is MNHEY and CDR2 is SVGAGI. The V gene lost 0 bases and the J gene lost 1 base, with 6 bases spanning the gap. The CDR3 totals 14 residues. The CDR3, as DNA: TGTGCCAGCAGTTACTCGGGTACGAACACTGAAGCTTTCTTT. The encoded protein is CASSYSGTNTEAFF.

The chain joins TRBV5-1 to TRBJ1-1, with a possible D match to TRBD1 (5 bases). Germline CDR1 and CDR2: SGHRS and YFSETQ. This CDR3 has 15 residues. V was pared by 3 bases and J by 4 bases, with 16 bases between. In DNA form, the CDR3 reads TGCGCCAGCAGCTCGGGTTTGAAGGGGAGCACTGAAGCTTTCTTT. Translating it yields CASSSGLKGSTEAFF.

The chain combines TRBV25-1 with TRBJ2-3; D could derive from TRBD1 or TRBD2 (5 bases each). With 1 base removed from V and 2 bases from J, the gap between germline ends came to 10 bases. The germline V gene has CDR1 MGHDK and CDR2 SYGVNS. This CDR3 contains 15 residues. The CDR3 sequence: CASSEWDGNTDTQYF. The CDR3 DNA is TGTGCCAGCAGTGAATGGGACGGAAACACAGATACGCAGTATTTT.

The chain uses TRBV30 and TRBJ2-5, with 13 bases identical to TRBD2. The CDR3 runs to 14 residues. Germline V gene lookup returns CDR1 GTSNPN and CDR2 SVGIG (reference sequence). The J segment lost 2 bases and the V segment lost 3 bases, leaving 0 bases of the junction unmatched. CDR3 sequence: CAWRGLAGQETQYF. The CDR3 coding sequence is TGTGCCTGGAGGGGACTAGCGGGACAAGAGACCCAGTACTTC.

The chain recombines TRBV5-8 with TRBJ2-5, with D possibly being TRBD1 (5 bases). The CDR3 extends over 15 amino acids. Trimming removed 4 bases at V and 6 bases at J, with 19 bases between. Germline V lookup: CDR1 SGHTS, CDR2 YDEGEE. DNA of the CDR3: TGTGCCAGCAGCCCTGGGGCCATTTCCGGTCAGACCCAGTACTTC. This gives the protein CASSPGAISGQTQYF.

This clone was detected only a few times. The chain couples TRBV4-2 to TRBJ1-2; no clear D gene. V lost 3 bases, J lost 1 base, and 9 bases lay in between. The CDR3 sequence is 14 residues long. Germline CDR1 is LGHNA and CDR2 is YNFKEQ. The CDR3 nucleotides read TGTGCCAGCAGCCAGTTACAGTTTAACTATGGCTACACCTTC. Translating it yields CASSQLQFNYGYTF.

The gene calls are TRBV6-5 and TRBJ2-7; possible D gene TRBD2, 5 bases. Deletions cut 2 bases from V and 3 bases from J, with 8 bases between. The CDR3 has 13 residues. Germline assignment: CDR1 MNHEY and CDR2 SVGAGI. DNA for the CDR3: TGTGCCAGCAGTTACGGACGGGACTACGAGCAGTACTTC. It specifies CASSYGRDYEQYF.

The V gene is TRBV28, the J gene TRBJ1-2, with unresolved D. The CDR3 consists of 14 residues. V gave up 5 bases and J gave up 1 base, with 11 bases separating them. Germline V CDR1 and CDR2: MDHEN, SYDVKM. The CDR3 DNA reads as TGTGCCAGCAGTATCCAGACGGATAACTATGGCTACACCTTC. It translates to CASSIQTDNYGYTF.

The V call is TRBV7-9, the J call TRBJ2-4; D is unresolved. The V end was cut by 8 bases, the J end by 1 base, with 15 bases between. CDR1 SEHNR and CDR2 FQNEAQ come from the germline V gene (reference sequence). This CDR3 contains 15 residues. For the CDR3, the DNA is TGTGCCAGCGGTACCGCCTCCGGGGCCAAAAACATTCAGTACTTC. This codes for CASGTASGAKNIQYF.